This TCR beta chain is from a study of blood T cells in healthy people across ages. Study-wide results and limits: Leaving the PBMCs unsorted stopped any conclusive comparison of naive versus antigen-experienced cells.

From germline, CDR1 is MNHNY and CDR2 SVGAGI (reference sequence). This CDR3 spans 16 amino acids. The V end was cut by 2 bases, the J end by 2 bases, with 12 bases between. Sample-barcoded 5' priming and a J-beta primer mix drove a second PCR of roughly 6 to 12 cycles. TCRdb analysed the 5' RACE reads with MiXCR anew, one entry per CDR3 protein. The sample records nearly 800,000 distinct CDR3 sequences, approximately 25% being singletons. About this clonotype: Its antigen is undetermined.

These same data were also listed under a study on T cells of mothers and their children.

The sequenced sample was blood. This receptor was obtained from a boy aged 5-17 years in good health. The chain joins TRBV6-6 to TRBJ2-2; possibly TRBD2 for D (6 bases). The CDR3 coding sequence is TGTGCCAGCAGTTACCCGGGACTGACAAACACCGGGGAGCTGTTTTTT. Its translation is CASSYPGLTNTGELFF.